The next 19 T cell receptor beta chains were all read from a single sample in a study of beta chain features in type 1 diabetes (dated by TCRdb to about 2018). Libraries were constructed by the immunoSEQ multiplex PCR assay. The entire amount of isolated RNA was reverse transcribed using the High Capacity cDNA Reverse Transcription Kit, so the sequenced TCRB transcripts were expressed ones. This immuneACCESS table, as held by TCRdb, lists in-frame sequences with V and J called but not all clones. Of the missing ones, under half trace to an unresolved V gene in checked studies; the others have no known cause. Recorded for this sample are approximately 140,000 clones; around 7% of them occurred a single time. Around 1.3% of the sample rests with the top ten. Sequences were obtained from central memory CD4+ T cells from blood. The receptors shown here come from a woman aged 25 to 39 in good health.

The CDR3 here is CASARVSDTQYF. The CDR3 region has the DNA TGTGCCAGCGCCCGAGTATCAGATACGCAGTATTTT. The gene calls are TRBV25-1 and TRBJ2-3, with D hard to call. Between the trimmed V and J ends, which lost 8 bases and 4 bases, there was a span of 10 bases. Germline V gives CDR1 MGHDK, CDR2 SYGVNS. There are 12 residues in the CDR3.

The chain employs TRBV5-1 and TRBJ1-4, with 9 bases aligning to TRBD1. There are 15 residues in the CDR3. V lost 4 bases to trimming and J lost 7 bases; unmatched junction nucleotides: 8. Germline V gives CDR1 SGHRS, CDR2 YFSETQ. Here the CDR3 reads CASSLGTGTSEKLFF. CDR3 DNA sequence: TGCGCCAGCAGCCTAGGGACAGGGACGAGTGAAAAACTGTTTTTT. Combining the CDR3 with reference TRBV5-1 and TRBJ1-4 gives the whole variable domain KAGVTQTPRYLIKTRGQQVTLSCSPISGHRSVSWYQQTPGQGLQFLFEYFSETQRNKGNFPGRFSGRQFSNSRSEMNVSTLELGDSALYLCASSLGTGTSEKLFFGSGTQLSVL.

The CDR3: CASSKGLWNEKLFF. The CDR3 DNA sequence: TGTGCCAGCTCAAAGGGACTGTGGAATGAAAAACTGTTTTTT. The rearrangement uses TRBV18 and TRBJ1-4, with D possibly TRBD1 on 5 matching bases. Between the trimmed V and J ends, which lost 5 bases and 5 bases, there was a span of 12 bases. This CDR3 has 14 residues. CDR1 and CDR2 from the germline V gene are KGHSH and LQKENI.

There are a few counts of this clone. The rearrangement uses TRBV7-3 and TRBJ2-3, with D unresolved. This CDR3 contains 16 residues. Trimming stripped 2 bases from V and 0 bases from J, with 12 bases between. Per the germline V gene, CDR1 is SGHTA and CDR2 is FQGTGA. The CDR3 DNA is TGTGCCAGCAGCTTATTTCTTTCCTCTAGCACAGATACGCAGTATTTT. Protein: CASSLFLSSSTDTQYF.

The chain recombines TRBV28 with TRBJ1-1, with a weak D call TRBD1 (6 bases). Trimming stripped 6 bases from V and 2 bases from J, with 13 bases between. Germline CDR1 and CDR2: MDHEN and SYDVKM. The CDR3 has 14 amino acids. CDR3 nucleotides: TGTGCCAGCAGGATACAGGGAAGAAACACTGAAGCTTTCTTT. Amino acids: CASRIQGRNTEAFF.

Ten or more counts support this clone. The chain joins TRBV7-2 to TRBJ2-7; 7 nucleotides match TRBD1. Per germline, CDR1 SGHTA and CDR2 FQGNSA. The CDR3 is 15 residues long. The trim removed 5 bases at V and 2 bases at J, leaving 9 bases unmatched. The chain's CDR3 is CASSLFDRATYEQYF. CDR3 DNA: TGTGCCAGCAGCCTCTTCGACAGGGCCACCTACGAGCAGTACTTC.

This clone was detected many times. The CDR3 region is CAWTGYMNTEAFF. CDR3 nucleotide sequence: TGTGCCTGGACGGGATATATGAACACTGAAGCTTTCTTT. The rearrangement uses TRBV30 and TRBJ1-1; no clear D gene. CDR1 is GTSNPN and CDR2 is SVGIG in the germline V gene (reference sequence). Between the trimmed V and J ends, which lost 4 bases and 0 bases, there was a span of 9 bases. CDR3 length: 13 residues.

This chain links TRBV12-5 with TRBJ2-2, with TRBD1 as a possible D gene (6 bases). Germline CDR1 is LGHNT and CDR2 is FRNRAP. Trimming took off 6 bases at V and 5 bases at J, with 7 bases between the two ends. The CDR3 is 12 residues long. The CDR3 loop is CASGTGTGELFF. The CDR3, as DNA: TGTGCTAGTGGGACAGGAACCGGGGAGCTGTTTTTT.

This clone showed up just a few times. The rearrangement uses TRBV7-2 and TRBJ1-4, with unresolved D. Germline CDR1 is SGHTA and CDR2 is FQGNSA. The CDR3 runs to 14 residues. V was pared by 3 bases and J by 5 bases, with 10 bases between. This chain's CDR3 is CASSFDGGNEKLFF. CDR3 coding DNA: TGTGCCAGCAGCTTCGACGGCGGGAATGAAAAACTGTTTTTT.

The rearrangement uses TRBV5-1 and TRBJ1-1; TRBD1 might be the D (6 bases). Germline V CDR1 and CDR2: SGHRS, YFSETQ. The germline V and J ends were trimmed by 4 bases and 1 base, with 11 bases remaining between them. This CDR3 region has 14 residues. CDR3: CASSPGTSNTEAFF. The CDR3 DNA reads TGCGCCAGCAGCCCAGGGACATCGAACACTGAAGCTTTCTTT.

This clone was recorded many times. This sequence joins TRBV7-3 and TRBJ2-3; 14 nucleotides agree with TRBD2. V lost 2 bases, J lost 8 bases, and 6 bases stayed unmatched. Per germline, CDR1 SGHTA and CDR2 FQGTGA. The CDR3 contains 16 residues. This CDR3 reads CASSLGTSGRGSTQYF. CDR3 nucleotide sequence: TGTGCCAGCAGCTTAGGGACTAGCGGGAGAGGTTCTACGCAGTATTTT.

In its sample, this clone was seen a few times. The genes are TRBV7-2 and TRBJ2-1, with 10 bases aligning to TRBD2. There are 14 residues in the CDR3. The ends lost 3 bases at V and 9 bases at J; junction bases unmatched: 5. Germline CDR1 and CDR2: SGHTA and FQGNSA. The CDR3 DNA is TGTGCCAGCAGCTTTCTAGCGGGAGACATTGAGCAGTTCTTC. This encodes CASSFLAGDIEQFF.

This clone was seen a few times. V usage is TRBV15 and J usage is TRBJ2-5, with 8 bases fitting TRBD2. V lost 4 bases and J lost 1; bases outside the gene matches: 14. Germline V gene lookup returns CDR1 LNHNV and CDR2 YYDKDF (reference sequence). This CDR3 contains 18 residues. The DNA for the CDR3 is TGTGCCACCAGCACGCTGCTTATCGGACTAGCAGCCCAAGAGACCCAGTACTTC. This translates into CATSTLLIGLAAQETQYF.

This clone was seen more than once but under ten times. The rearrangement joins TRBV2 to TRBJ2-2; TRBD1 aligns across 7 bases. This CDR3 has 14 amino acids. The germline CDR1 and CDR2 sequences are SNHLY and FYNNEI. V lost 6 bases to trimming and J lost 4 bases; unmatched junction nucleotides: 5. Here the CDR3 DNA reads TGTGCCAGCAGAGGGACAGTTTCCACCGGGGAGCTGTTTTTT. Amino acid sequence: CASRGTVSTGELFF.

The sample holds a few counts of this clone. The V call is TRBV28, the J call TRBJ2-3; the D is unclear. The germline V gene has CDR1 MDHEN and CDR2 SYDVKM. The V and J ends lost 3 bases and 0 bases respectively, with 4 bases between them. The CDR3 spans 13 residues. CDR3 nucleotides: TGTGCCAGCAGTTTCCAAAGCACAGATACGCAGTATTTT. Translating gives CASSFQSTDTQYF. Full variable domain (missing parts from reference TRBV28 and TRBJ2-3): DVKVTQSSRYLVKRTGEKVFLECVQDMDHENMFWYRQDPGLGLRLIYFSYDVKMKEKGDIPEGYSVSREKKERFSLILESASTNQTSMYLCASSFQSTDTQYFGPGTRLTVL.

This clone was observed a few times. A read error may account for a junction end that differs from germline. The chain uses TRBV9 and TRBJ2-1, with 12 bases identical to TRBD2. The germline gives CDR1 SGDLS, CDR2 YYNGEE. CDR3 length: 15 amino acids. The CDR3 sequence is CASSALLAGGSDAIF. In DNA form, the CDR3 reads TGTGCCAGCAGCGCCTTACTAGCGGGAGGATCCGATGCCATCTTC. The whole variable domain, filled in from reference TRBV9 and TRBJ2-1, reads DSGVTQTPKHLITATGQRVTLRCSPRSGDLSVYWYQQSLDQGLQFLIQYYNGEERAKGNILERFSAQQFPDLHSELNLSSLELGDSALYFCASSALLAGGSDAIFGPGTRLTVL.

This clone was counted ten times or more. The chain carries TRBV4-3 and TRBJ2-5, with 8 bases aligning to TRBD1. CDR1 LGHNA and CDR2 YSLEER come from the germline V gene. This CDR3 is built from 16 residues. V was pared by 4 bases and J by 5 bases, with 12 bases of the junction left unmatched. CDR3 region: CASSPKGDRGRETQYF. CDR3 coding DNA: TGCGCCAGCAGCCCCAAGGGAGACAGGGGAAGGGAGACCCAGTACTTC.

This clone was picked up a small number of times. This sequence joins TRBV5-6 and TRBJ2-2; 9 nucleotides match TRBD1. CDR3 length: 16 residues. Trimming at V came to 1 base and at J to 9 bases, leaving 10 bases not matched to a gene. CDR1 and CDR2 from the germline V gene are SGHDT and YYEEEE. CDR3 residues: CASSLIGQGLYWELFF. DNA of the CDR3: TGTGCCAGCAGCTTGATCGGACAGGGGCTTTACTGGGAGCTGTTTTTT.

The chain recombines TRBV7-2 with TRBJ2-7; D is undetermined. The CDR3 has 15 amino acids. The V and J ends lost 0 bases and 1 base respectively, with 10 bases between them. From germline, CDR1 is SGHTA and CDR2 FQGNSA. For the CDR3, the DNA is TGTGCCAGCAGCTTAGCCTCGACACCATCCTACGAGCAGTACTTC. This codes for CASSLASTPSYEQYF.